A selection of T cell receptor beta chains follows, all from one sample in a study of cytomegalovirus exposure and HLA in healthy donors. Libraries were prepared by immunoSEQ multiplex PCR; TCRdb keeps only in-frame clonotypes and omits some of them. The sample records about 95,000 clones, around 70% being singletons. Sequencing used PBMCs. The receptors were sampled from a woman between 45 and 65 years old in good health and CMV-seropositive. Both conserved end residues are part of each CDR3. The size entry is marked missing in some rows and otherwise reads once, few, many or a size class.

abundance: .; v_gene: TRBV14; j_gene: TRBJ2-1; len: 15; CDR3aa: CASSPVGFSYNEQFF
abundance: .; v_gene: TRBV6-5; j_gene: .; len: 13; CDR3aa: CASSPGRRDEQYF
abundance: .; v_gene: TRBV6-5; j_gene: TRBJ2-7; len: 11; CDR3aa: CASTREAEQYF
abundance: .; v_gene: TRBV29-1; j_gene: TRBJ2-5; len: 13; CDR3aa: CSVHRTRSETQYF
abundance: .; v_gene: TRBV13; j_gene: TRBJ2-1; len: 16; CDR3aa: CASSRLTGRNRNEQFF
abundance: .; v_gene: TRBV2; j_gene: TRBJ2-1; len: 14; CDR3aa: CASRQGESYNEQFF
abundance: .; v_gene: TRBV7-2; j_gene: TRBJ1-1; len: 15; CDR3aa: CASSLAGEWDTEAFF
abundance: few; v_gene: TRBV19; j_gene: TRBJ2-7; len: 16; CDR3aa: CASSTTRTGDHWEQYF
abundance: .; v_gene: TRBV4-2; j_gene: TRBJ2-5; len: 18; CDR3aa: CASSQGVETSGRGETQYF
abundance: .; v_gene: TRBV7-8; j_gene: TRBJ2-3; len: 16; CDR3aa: CASSGTQGVRADTQYF
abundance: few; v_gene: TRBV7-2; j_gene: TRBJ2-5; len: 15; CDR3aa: CASSSSGRIGETQYF
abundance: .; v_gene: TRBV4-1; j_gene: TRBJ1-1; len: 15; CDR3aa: CASSQPPAGLAEAFF
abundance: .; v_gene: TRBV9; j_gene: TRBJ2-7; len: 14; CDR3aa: CASSNGLAGEEQYF
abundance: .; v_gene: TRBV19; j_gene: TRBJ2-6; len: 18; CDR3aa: CASSRGESLLSGANVLTF
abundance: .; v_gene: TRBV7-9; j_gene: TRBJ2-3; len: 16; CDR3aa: CASSSTAAGVTDTQYF
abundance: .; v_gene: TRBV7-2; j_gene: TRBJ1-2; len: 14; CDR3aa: CASSLGPVNYGYTF
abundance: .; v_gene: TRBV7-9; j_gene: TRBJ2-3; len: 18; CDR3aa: CASSSSGTSGSRTDTQYF